The clone carrying this TCR beta chain was picked up many times. No antigen is known for it. This sample is drawn from a study of CD8+CD57+ T cells in acquired aplastic anemia. Turning to the study itself: Sorted CD4+ and CD8+ cells gave an average of around 3.3 ug of DNA. Study-wide results and limits: Significant differences in CD8+ Simpson's diversity were not observed between patients and controls. Found in both controls and patients were around 31 CD8+ CDR3 sequences.

According to the study, genomic DNA was the template for TCR beta VDJ and CDR3 profiling. TCRdb redid the calling of the reads with MiXCR, one entry per CDR3 protein. Here the sample spans around 200,000 distinct CDR3 sequences, 40% to 55% being singletons. Germline assignment: CDR1 SNHLY and CDR2 FYNNEI. The CDR3 runs 13 residues. Trimming removed 6 bases from V and 6 bases from J, with 15 bases in between. Patients who underwent sequencing had shown CD8+CD57+ cell expansion by flow cytometry. Among the patients, all had severe acquired aplastic anemia. Sequenced material: sorted CD4+, CD8+, or CD8+CD57+ T cells (not recorded which) from PBMCs. The origin of this receptor is a human donor with aplastic anemia. The chain employs TRBV2 and TRBJ2-7, with a tentative D call TRBD2 (5 bases). CDR3 loop: CASRRVETLEQYF. The CDR3 DNA sequence: TGTGCCAGCAGGAGGGTCGAAACCCTCGAGCAGTACTTC.